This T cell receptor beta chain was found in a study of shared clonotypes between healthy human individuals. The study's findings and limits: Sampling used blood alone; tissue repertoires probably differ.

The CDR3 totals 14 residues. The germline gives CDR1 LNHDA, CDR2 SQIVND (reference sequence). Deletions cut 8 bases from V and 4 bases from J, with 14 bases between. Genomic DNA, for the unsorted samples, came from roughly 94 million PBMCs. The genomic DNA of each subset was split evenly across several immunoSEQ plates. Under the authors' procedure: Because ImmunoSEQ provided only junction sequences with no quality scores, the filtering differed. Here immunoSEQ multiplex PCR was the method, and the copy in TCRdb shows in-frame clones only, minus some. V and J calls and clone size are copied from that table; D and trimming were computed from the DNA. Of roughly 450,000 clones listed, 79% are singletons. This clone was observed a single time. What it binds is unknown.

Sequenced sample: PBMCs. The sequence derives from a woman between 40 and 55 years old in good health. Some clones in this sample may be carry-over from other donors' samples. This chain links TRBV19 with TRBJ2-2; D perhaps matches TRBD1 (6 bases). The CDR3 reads CASRKMGATGELFF. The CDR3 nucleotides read TGTGCCAGTCGCAAGATGGGGGCCACCGGGGAGCTGTTTTTT.